The next 10 T cell receptor beta chains were all read from a single sample in a study of CD8+ T cells in alopecia areata. Isolated RNA was reverse transcribed into cDNA used as the sequencing template. Repertoires were generated with immunoSEQ multiplex PCR, while TCRdb's copy carries only in-frame clones and drops some. Of 200,000 to 250,000 clones listed, 50% to 60% are singletons. This specimen was CD4+ T cells sorted from blood, taken at week 0. The receptors were gathered from a human donor with alopecia areata.

The chain is built from TRBV7-9 and TRBJ1-5; D is uncertain. Trimming shortened V by 1 base and J by 13 bases, and 17 bases separated the two germline ends. Germline V gives CDR1 SEHNR, CDR2 FQNEAQ (reference sequence). The length of the CDR3 is 14 residues. For the CDR3, the DNA is TGTGCCAGCAGCTTAGACCCCCCTGGATCCCTTCAGCATTTT. It codes for CASSLDPPGSLQHF.

This clone was detected a few times. The chain is built from TRBV10-2 and TRBJ1-2; D is possibly TRBD1 (6 bases). Germline V CDR1 and CDR2: WSHSY, SAAADI. Trimming removed 6 bases at V and 5 bases at J, with 10 bases between. The CDR3 contains 12 residues. The CDR3 reads CASSEQGYGYTF. CDR3 in DNA: TGCGCCAGCAGCGAGCAGGGGTATGGCTACACCTTC.

J is TRBJ2-7 and V is TRBV30; 8 positions agree with TRBD1. V lost 7 bases to trimming and J lost 7 bases; unmatched junction nucleotides: 9. Per the germline V gene, CDR1 is GTSNPN and CDR2 is SVGIG (reference sequence). The CDR3 is made up of 12 amino acids. The CDR3 DNA follows: TGTGCCTCAGACAGGGGATTAGGGGAGCAGTACTTC. Residues: CASDRGLGEQYF.

CDR3 amino acids: CASGLGYEQYF. The CDR3 nucleotides are TGTGCTAGTGGTTTGGGCTACGAGCAGTACTTC. The chain couples TRBV12-5 to TRBJ2-7; D ambiguous. V lost 1 base, J lost 3 bases, and 1 base lay in between. Germline CDR1 is LGHNT and CDR2 is FRNRAP. The CDR3 consists of 11 residues.

This clone has more than one count but fewer than ten. V gene TRBV5-1 combines with J gene TRBJ2-1; perhaps TRBD1 as D (7 bases). Trimming cost V 0 bases and J 3 bases, with 13 bases left between them. The length of the CDR3 is 16 residues. CDR1 SGHRS and CDR2 YFSETQ come from the germline V gene. The CDR3 is CASSLVAGQNYNEQFF. Written as DNA, the CDR3 is TGCGCCAGCAGCTTGGTCGCGGGACAGAACTACAATGAGCAGTTCTTC.

The genes are TRBV30 and TRBJ1-2; D ambiguous. V was pared by 2 bases and J by 3 bases, with 7 bases between. The CDR3 covers 12 residues. Germline values: CDR1 GTSNPN, CDR2 SVGIG (reference sequence). For the CDR3, the DNA is TGTGCCTGGAGTCGTAGTTACTATGGCTACACCTTC. Its protein is CAWSRSYYGYTF.

The chain combines TRBV6-5 with TRBJ1-3; D not resolved. Germline V lookup: CDR1 MNHEY, CDR2 SVGAGI. The CDR3 covers 12 residues. With 5 bases removed from V and 4 bases from J, the gap between germline ends came to 6 bases. The DNA of the CDR3 is TGTGCCAGCAGTCCCGGGGGAAACACCATATATTTT. As protein: CASSPGGNTIYF.

The V gene is TRBV5-1, the J gene TRBJ1-2; D is undetermined. Per germline, CDR1 SGHRS and CDR2 YFSETQ. V lost 8 bases and J lost 7, with 15 bases in between. This CDR3 has 12 amino acids. The CDR3 nucleotides read TGCGCCAGTAGACCGGTGGGAACTGGCTACACCTTC. It is translated as CASRPVGTGYTF. Full variable domain (rest looked up from reference TRBV5-1 and TRBJ1-2): KAGVTQTPRYLIKTRGQQVTLSCSPISGHRSVSWYQQTPGQGLQFLFEYFSETQRNKGNFPGRFSGRQFSNSRSEMNVSTLELGDSALYLCASRPVGTGYTFGSGTRLTVV.

In nucleotides, the CDR3 is TGTGCCAGTAGTGTCGCGGGGGTACGGAACTATGGCTACACCTTC. Amino acid sequence: CASSVAGVRNYGYTF. The chain uses TRBV19 and TRBJ1-2, with D possibly matching TRBD1 (5 bases). This CDR3 has 15 residues. Per the germline V gene, CDR1 is LNHDA and CDR2 is SQIVND (reference sequence). V was clipped by 5 bases and J by 2 bases, with 15 bases between them.

This chain links TRBV30 with TRBJ1-2; D ambiguous. The germline V gene has CDR1 GTSNPN and CDR2 SVGIG (reference sequence). The V end lost 1 base, the J end lost 8 bases, and 8 bases lay between the germline ends. CDR3 length: 11 amino acids. The CDR3 nucleotides are TGTGCCTGGAGTGGGGGTAGAGGCTACACCTTC. Amino acid sequence: CAWSGGRGYTF.